The present T cell receptor (beta chain) was sequenced within a study of blood T cell repertoires in COVID-19. Study-wide background: Italy, Spain and the United States were the sources of the convalescent and acute COVID-19 samples. Nucleic acid was either cDNA or gDNA, and it came from T cells, B-cell-depleted T cells, or PBMCs.

V lost 1 base and J lost 6, with 15 bases in between. This CDR3 region has 16 residues. Looked up from germline, CDR1 is LGHDT and CDR2 is YNNKEL (reference sequence). Here immunoSEQ multiplex PCR was the method, and the copy in TCRdb shows in-frame clones only, minus some. Of over 200,000 clones in the sample, 83% were seen once. Patients from Seattle were sampled longitudinally, starting during active infection. The sequence was obtained from a woman younger than 45 with COVID-19, enrolled during active disease. Sequenced input: peripheral blood. The V and J genes are TRBV3-1 (or the pseudogene TRBV3-2) and TRBJ1-4; D is undetermined. The CDR3: CASSQAVQGEDEKLFF. CDR3 sequence (DNA): TGTGCCAGCAGCCAAGCGGTTCAAGGAGAGGATGAAAAACTGTTTTTT.